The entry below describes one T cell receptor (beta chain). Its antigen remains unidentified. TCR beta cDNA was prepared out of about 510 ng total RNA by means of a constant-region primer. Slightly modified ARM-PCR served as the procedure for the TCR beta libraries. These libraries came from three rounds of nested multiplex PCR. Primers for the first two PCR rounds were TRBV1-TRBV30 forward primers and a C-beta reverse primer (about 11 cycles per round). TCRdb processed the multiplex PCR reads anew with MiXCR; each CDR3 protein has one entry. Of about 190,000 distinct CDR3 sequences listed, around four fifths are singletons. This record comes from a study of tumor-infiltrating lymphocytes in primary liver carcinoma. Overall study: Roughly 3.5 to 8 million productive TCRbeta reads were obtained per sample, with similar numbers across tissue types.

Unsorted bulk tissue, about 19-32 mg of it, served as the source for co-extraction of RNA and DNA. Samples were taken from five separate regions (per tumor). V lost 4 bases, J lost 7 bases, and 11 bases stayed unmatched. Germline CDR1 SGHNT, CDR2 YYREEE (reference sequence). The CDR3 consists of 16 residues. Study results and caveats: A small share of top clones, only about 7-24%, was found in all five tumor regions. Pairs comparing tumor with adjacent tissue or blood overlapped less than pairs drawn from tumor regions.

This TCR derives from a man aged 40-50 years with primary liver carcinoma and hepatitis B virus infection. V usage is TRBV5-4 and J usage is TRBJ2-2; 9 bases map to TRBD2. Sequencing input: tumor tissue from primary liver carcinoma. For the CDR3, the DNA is TGTGCCAGCAGCCCTGATGCGGGAGGGCTCGTCGGGGAGCTGTTTTTT. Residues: CASSPDAGGLVGELFF.